This T cell receptor (beta chain) is from a study of cytomegalovirus exposure and HLA in healthy donors. The CDR3 contains 15 residues. Germline-derived CDR1 and CDR2 are KGHSH and LQKENI. V was clipped by 3 bases and J by 7 bases, with 16 bases between them. This clone was recorded once. Vbeta (60) and Jbeta (13) primers were used in the PCR. Here immunoSEQ multiplex PCR was the method, and the copy in TCRdb shows in-frame clones only, minus some. The table includes about 110,000 clones, about 80% detected once. Sequencing was performed on PBMCs. The rearrangement links TRBV18 to TRBJ1-5; possibly TRBD1 for D (6 bases). The source is a man aged 40-55 years in good health and CMV-seropositive. The DNA for the CDR3 is TGTGCCAGCTCACCTACCACAGGGAATGGGCAGCCCCAGCATTTT. Its protein is CASSPTTGNGQPQHF.